Each of the 11 T cell receptor beta chains below was sequenced from the same sample in a study of T cell changes during pregnancy in multiple sclerosis. Data came from immunoSEQ multiplex PCR; TCRdb stores just in-frame clones and leaves some out. The table lists some 63,000 clones, around 90% of them singletons. Sample: peripheral blood, taken before pregnancy. All receptors come from a female donor with multiple sclerosis, enrolled in a pregnancy study.

The chain recombines TRBV25-1 with TRBJ1-2, with 7 bases matching TRBD1. CDR1 is MGHDK, CDR2 SYGVNS, per germline. The CDR3 contains 12 residues. J lost 4 bases, V lost 6 bases, and 2 bases had no gene match. The CDR3: CASSRQGYGYTF. The CDR3 DNA is TGTGCCAGCAGCAGACAGGGCTATGGCTACACCTTC.

To note about this clone: Mismatch with germline at one junction end may stem from a read error. This rearrangement joins TRBV10-2 to TRBJ2-4, with TRBD2 matching over 14 bases. The CDR3 length is 16 residues. Germline V gene sequence: CDR1 WSHSY, CDR2 SAAADI. The CDR3 loop is CASSPTSGGARNIQYF. DNA of the CDR3: TGCGCCAGCAGCCCGACTAGCGGGGGGGCCAGAAACATTCAGTACTTC.

This rearrangement joins TRBV11-2 to TRBJ2-7, with D perhaps matching TRBD2 (6 bases). CDR3 length equals 13 residues. Germline V gene lookup returns CDR1 SGHAT and CDR2 FQNNGV. V gave up 1 base and J gave up 7 bases, with 11 bases separating them. Written as DNA, the CDR3 is TGTGCCAGCAGCTTAGGCGGGGCGAATGAGCAGTACTTC. It yields the protein CASSLGGANEQYF.

This clone appeared a single time. In DNA form, the CDR3 reads TGTGCCTGGAGTGTACTGGGCTTCGGGGACACTGAAGCTTTCTTT. This codes for CAWSVLGFGDTEAFF. The V and J genes are TRBV30 and TRBJ1-1, with D hard to call. Germline values: CDR1 GTSNPN, CDR2 SVGIG (reference sequence). CDR3 length: 15 amino acids. The V end was cut by 0 bases, the J end by 3 bases, with 14 bases between. Full variable domain (remainder filled in from reference TRBV30 and TRBJ1-1): SQTIHQWPATLVQPVGSPLSLECTVEGTSNPNLYWYRQAAGRGLQLLFYSVGIGQISSEVPQNLSASRPQDRQFILSSKKLLLSDSGFYLCAWSVLGFGDTEAFFGQGTRLTVV.

This chain connects TRBV6-6 to TRBJ2-7; 9 bases agree with TRBD1. CDR1 and CDR2 (germline): MNHNY, SVGAGI (reference sequence). The junction had 5 bases not matched to a gene; V was cut back by 7 bases and J by 4 bases. The CDR3 length is 13 residues. CDR3 loop: CASTGQGQYEQYF. In DNA, the CDR3 is TGTGCCAGCACCGGACAGGGGCAATACGAGCAGTACTTC.

The chain is built from TRBV7-9 and TRBJ2-3, with 7 bases lining up with TRBD2. V was clipped by 5 bases and J by 1 base; unmatched bases: 6. Germline V CDR1 and CDR2: SEHNR, FQNEAQ (reference sequence). The CDR3 totals 15 residues. The CDR3 region has the DNA TGTGCCAGCAGCGCGGTTGCGGGGGGCACAGATACGCAGTATTTT. Translating gives CASSAVAGGTDTQYF.

The chain combines TRBV5-4 with TRBJ2-3; D unclear. The CDR3 is made up of 13 amino acids. Trimming stripped 7 bases from V and 2 bases from J, with 11 bases between. Germline CDR1 and CDR2: SGHNT and YYREEE (reference sequence). Written as DNA, the CDR3 is TGTGCCAGCGGTCAGGAACCCACAGATACGCAGTATTTT. This translates into CASGQEPTDTQYF.

The chain uses TRBV7-2 and TRBJ1-1; D not certain. The CDR3 is 12 amino acids. From germline, CDR1 is SGHTA and CDR2 FQGNSA. Trimming stripped 5 bases from V and 5 bases from J, with 9 bases between. The CDR3 sequence is CASSPGVTEAFF. CDR3 DNA: TGTGCCAGCAGCCCCGGGGTTACTGAAGCTTTCTTT.

This chain uses TRBV6-5 with TRBJ1-4; D gene unclear. This CDR3 has 15 residues. Germline V gives CDR1 MNHEY, CDR2 SVGAGI. Trimming took 2 bases from V and 8 from J, leaving 15 bases between them. The CDR3 region is CASSYDLNFEEKLFF. DNA of the CDR3: TGTGCCAGCAGTTACGATTTAAACTTTGAGGAAAAACTGTTTTTT.

In DNA, the CDR3 is TGCGCCAGCAGCCAAGATGTGGGGGGACAGGGGGCGCGTGGCTACACCTTC. Translating gives CASSQDVGGQGARGYTF. The chain is built from TRBV4-3 and TRBJ1-2; 12 nucleotides line up with TRBD1. V dropped 0 bases and J dropped 7; count of bases not matched to a gene: 9. There are 17 residues in the CDR3. CDR1 and CDR2 from the germline V gene are LGHNA and YSLEER.

The chain combines TRBV7-9 with TRBJ2-3; D uncertain. V lost 2 bases and J 6 bases, leaving 6 bases between the germline ends. CDR3 length: 12 amino acids. Germline CDR1 reads SEHNR; CDR2 reads FQNEAQ (reference sequence). CDR3 nucleotide sequence: TGTGCCAGCAGCTTATCTACGGATACGCAGTATTTT. Residues: CASSLSTDTQYF.